Listed below are T cell receptor beta chains from one sample, sequenced in a study of T-cell memory formation after mild COVID-19. TCRdb analysed the 5' RACE reads with MiXCR anew, one entry per CDR3 protein. The sample lists roughly 300,000 distinct CDR3 sequences; 8% to 10% were seen once. Material: PBMCs or a T cell subset sorted from them (not recorded which). The source of these receptors is a man younger than 35 who had mild COVID-19 (a few samples of this study predate the infection). Cell type and time point are not known. Each CDR3 is given with its conserved first and last residue. The order of the fields is V gene, clone size, J gene, D gene, CDR3 protein, CDR3 DNA. A D gene is named only where the DNA matches it firmly. Clone size is given for some rows only: seen once, a few or many times, or a class if the clone is expanded.

TRBV9,-,TRBJ2-1,TRBD2,CASSARTGTSPHEQFF,TGTGCCAGCAGCGCCCGAACCGGGACTAGCCCCCATGAGCAGTTCTTC
TRBV11-3,-,TRBJ2-5,-,CASSFGVTAAAQYF,TGTGCCAGCAGCTTCGGGGTCACAGCCGCGGCCCAGTACTTC
TRBV5-4,-,TRBJ2-3,-,CASSFGRMGTDTQYF,TGTGCCAGCAGCTTTGGCAGAATGGGCACAGATACGCAGTATTTT
TRBV3-1,-,TRBJ1-1,-,CASSLEAGITEAFF,TGTGCCAGCAGCCTCGAGGCAGGGATCACTGAAGCTTTCTTT
TRBV4-3,-,TRBJ2-7,-,CASSQERDIKDEQYF,TGCGCCAGCAGCCAAGAAAGAGACATTAAGGACGAGCAGTACTTC
TRBV5-4,-,TRBJ2-7,-,CASSLVDTHYEQYF,TGTGCCAGCAGCTTGGTGGACACGCACTACGAGCAGTACTTC
TRBV5-4,few,TRBJ2-1,-,CASSWQGRYNEQFF,TGTGCCAGCAGCTGGCAGGGACGCTACAATGAGCAGTTCTTC
TRBV20-1,few,TRBJ2-2,-,CSARTTNTGELFF,TGCAGTGCTAGGACAACGAACACCGGGGAGCTGTTTTTT
TRBV4-3,few,TRBJ1-2,-,CASSQDPEGHGTF,TGCGCCAGCAGCCAAGACCCCGAGGGGCACGGCACCTTC
TRBV5-1,many,TRBJ2-1,-,CASSHRFDGNEQFF,TGCGCCAGCAGCCATAGATTCGACGGGAATGAGCAGTTCTTC